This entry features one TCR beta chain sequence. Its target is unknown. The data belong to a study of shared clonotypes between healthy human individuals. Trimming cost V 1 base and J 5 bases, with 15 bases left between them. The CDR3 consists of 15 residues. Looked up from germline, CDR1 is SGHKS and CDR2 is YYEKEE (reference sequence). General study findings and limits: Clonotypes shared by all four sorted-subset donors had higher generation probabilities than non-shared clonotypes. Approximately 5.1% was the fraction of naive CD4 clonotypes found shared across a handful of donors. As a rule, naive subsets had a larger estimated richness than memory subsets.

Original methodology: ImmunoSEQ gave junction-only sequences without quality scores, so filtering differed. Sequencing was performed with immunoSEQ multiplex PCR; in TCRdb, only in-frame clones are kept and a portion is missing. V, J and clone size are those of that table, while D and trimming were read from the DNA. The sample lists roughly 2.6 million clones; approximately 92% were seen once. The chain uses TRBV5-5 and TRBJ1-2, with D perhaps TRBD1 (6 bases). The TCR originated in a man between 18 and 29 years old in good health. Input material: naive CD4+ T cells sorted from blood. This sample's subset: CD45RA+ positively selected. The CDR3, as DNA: TGTGCCAGCAGCTTGTCTGCGGGGGCCCTTTATGGCTACACCTTC. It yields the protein CASSLSAGALYGYTF.